The source of this T cell receptor (beta chain) is a study of T cell clusters in autoimmune cytopenias. This CDR3 is 15 amino acids long. The V gene's germline CDR1 is MNHEY and CDR2 SVGAGI. TRB rearrangements were amplified by touch-down multiplex PCR with mixed TRB-A/B primers. Reprocessing the multiplex PCR reads, TCRdb reports a single entry for every CDR3 protein and omits DNA. This repertoire includes 6,500 to 7,500 distinct CDR3 sequences. TRB amplification used 250 ng of peripheral blood genomic DNA. This receptor was obtained from a human donor with an autoimmune cytopenia or autoimmune hepatitis (not recorded which). The chain has TRBV6-5 and TRBJ1-6. The sequenced sample was peripheral blood. The CDR3 sequence: CASRAGDSYNSPLHF.